Below are 4 T cell receptor beta chains sequenced from a single sample in a study of T-cell memory formation after mild COVID-19. TCRdb reprocessed the 5' RACE reads with MiXCR, giving one entry per CDR3 protein. The table has fewer than 250,000 distinct CDR3 sequences, more than 25% seen once. Source material: PBMCs or a T cell subset sorted from them (not recorded which). These receptors were taken from an adult woman who had mild COVID-19 (a few samples of this study predate the infection). Cell type and time point are not known.

This clonotype was detected only a few times. The rearrangement links TRBV27 to TRBJ2-7; 13 bases are a match to TRBD2. The germline CDR1 and CDR2 sequences are MNHEY and SMNVEV (reference sequence). After removal of 4 bases from V and 1 base from J, the junction contained 10 bases not matched to a gene. The CDR3 contains 18 residues. Here the CDR3 reads CASSYGLAGAPGSYEQYF. The CDR3 DNA sequence: TGTGCCAGCAGTTACGGACTAGCGGGAGCCCCGGGGTCCTACGAGCAGTACTTC.

Concerning this clonotype itself: At one end the junction does not follow the germline gene, possibly because of a read error. The gene calls are TRBV7-3 and TRBJ2-1; D is perhaps TRBD1 (6 bases). The CDR3 is 12 amino acids. From germline, CDR1 is SGHTA and CDR2 FQGTGA. CDR3 residues: CASSHTGQPPLF. Here the CDR3 DNA reads TGTGCCAGCAGTCATACAGGGCAGCCCCCTCTCTTC.

Details on this clonotype: One junction end does not reproduce the germline sequence, and a read error may be involved. J is TRBJ2-2 and V is TRBV27; D is undetermined. The CDR3 is 15 amino acids. Germline V gene lookup returns CDR1 MNHEY and CDR2 SMNVEV (reference sequence). CDR3: CASSSAPAGTVELFF. The CDR3 DNA is TGTGCCAGCAGTTCGGCACCCGCCGGTACCGTGGAGCTGTTTTTT.

This clonotype came up a few times. The DNA of the CDR3 is TGCGCCAGCAGCTTGTTCGGGGAGGGGATCCAAGAGACCCAGTACTTC. Protein: CASSLFGEGIQETQYF. V usage is TRBV5-1 and J usage is TRBJ2-5, with TRBD2 matching over 7 bases. The CDR3 is made up of 16 amino acids. The germline gives CDR1 SGHRS, CDR2 YFSETQ. Trimming at V came to 1 base and at J to 1 base, leaving 7 bases not matched to a gene.